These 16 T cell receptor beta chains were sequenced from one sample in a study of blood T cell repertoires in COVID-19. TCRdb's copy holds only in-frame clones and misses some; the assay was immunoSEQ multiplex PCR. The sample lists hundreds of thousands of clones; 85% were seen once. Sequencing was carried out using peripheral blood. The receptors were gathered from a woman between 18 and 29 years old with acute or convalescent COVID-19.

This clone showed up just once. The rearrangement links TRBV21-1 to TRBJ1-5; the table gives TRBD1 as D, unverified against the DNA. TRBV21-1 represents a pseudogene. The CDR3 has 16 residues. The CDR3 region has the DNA TGTGCCAGCATGGGGCAGGGGACAGTCCGCAATCAGCCCCAGCATTTT. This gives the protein CASMGQGTVRNQPQHF.

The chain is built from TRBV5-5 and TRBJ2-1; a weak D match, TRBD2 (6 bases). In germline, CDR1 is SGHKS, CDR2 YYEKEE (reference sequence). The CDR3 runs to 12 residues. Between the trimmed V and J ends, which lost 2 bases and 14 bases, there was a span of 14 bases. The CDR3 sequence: CASSFIPGVEFF. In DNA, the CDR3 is TGTGCCAGCAGCTTCATCCCGGGGGTGGAGTTCTTC.

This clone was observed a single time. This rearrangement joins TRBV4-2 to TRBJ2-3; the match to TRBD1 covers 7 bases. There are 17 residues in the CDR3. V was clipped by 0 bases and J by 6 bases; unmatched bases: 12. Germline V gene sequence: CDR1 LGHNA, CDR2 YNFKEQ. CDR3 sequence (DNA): TGTGCCAGCAGCCAAGATCGAGTGGAGAGGGGGCTCGATACGCAGTATTTT. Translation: CASSQDRVERGLDTQYF.

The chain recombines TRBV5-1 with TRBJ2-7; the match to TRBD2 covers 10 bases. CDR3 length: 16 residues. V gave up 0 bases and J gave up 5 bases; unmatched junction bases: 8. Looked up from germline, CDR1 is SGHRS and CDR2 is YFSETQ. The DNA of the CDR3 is TGCGCCAGCAGCTTGGAACCCAGCGGGGGGGTCCACGAGCAGTACTTC. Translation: CASSLEPSGGVHEQYF.

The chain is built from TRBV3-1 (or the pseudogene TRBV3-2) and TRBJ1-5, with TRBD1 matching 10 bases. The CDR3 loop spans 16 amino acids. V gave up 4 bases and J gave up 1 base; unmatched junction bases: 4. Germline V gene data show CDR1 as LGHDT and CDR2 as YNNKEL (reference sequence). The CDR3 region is CASSPRQGASNQPQHF. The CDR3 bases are TGTGCCAGCAGCCCCCGACAGGGGGCAAGCAATCAGCCCCAGCATTTT.

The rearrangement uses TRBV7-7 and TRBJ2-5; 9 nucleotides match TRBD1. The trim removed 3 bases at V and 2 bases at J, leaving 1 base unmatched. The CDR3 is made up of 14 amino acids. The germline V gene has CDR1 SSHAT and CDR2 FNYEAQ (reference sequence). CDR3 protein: CASSFGTGQETQYF. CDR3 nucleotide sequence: TGTGCCAGCAGCTTCGGGACAGGGCAAGAGACCCAGTACTTC.

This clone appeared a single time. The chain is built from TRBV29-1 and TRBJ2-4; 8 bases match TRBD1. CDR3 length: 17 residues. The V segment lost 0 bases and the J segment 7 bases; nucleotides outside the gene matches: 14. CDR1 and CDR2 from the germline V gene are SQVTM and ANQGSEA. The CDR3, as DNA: TGCAGCGTTGAAGATGGGCCGGGCAGGGGGCAGGGGAACATTCAGTACTTC. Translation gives CSVEDGPGRGQGNIQYF. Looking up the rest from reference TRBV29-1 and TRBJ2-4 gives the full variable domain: SAVISQKPSRDICQRGTSLTIQCQVDSQVTMMFWYRQQPGQSLTLIATANQGSEATYESGFVIDKFPISRPNLTFSTLTVSNMSPEDSSIYLCSVEDGPGRGQGNIQYFGAGTRLSVL.

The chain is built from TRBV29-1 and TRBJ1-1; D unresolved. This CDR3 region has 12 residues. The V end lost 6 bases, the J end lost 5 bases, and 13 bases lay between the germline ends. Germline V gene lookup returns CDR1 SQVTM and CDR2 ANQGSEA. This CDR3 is CSVGEVRTEAFF. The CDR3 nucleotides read TGCAGCGTCGGGGAGGTTCGGACTGAAGCTTTCTTT. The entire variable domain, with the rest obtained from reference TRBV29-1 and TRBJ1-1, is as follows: SAVISQKPSRDICQRGTSLTIQCQVDSQVTMMFWYRQQPGQSLTLIATANQGSEATYESGFVIDKFPISRPNLTFSTLTVSNMSPEDSSIYLCSVGEVRTEAFFGQGTRLTVV.

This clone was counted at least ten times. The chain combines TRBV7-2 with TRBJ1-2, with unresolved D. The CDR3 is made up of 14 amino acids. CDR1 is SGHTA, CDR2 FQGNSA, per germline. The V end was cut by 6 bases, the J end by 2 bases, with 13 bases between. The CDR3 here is CASRDYQKNYGYTF. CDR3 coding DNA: TGTGCCAGCAGAGATTACCAGAAAAACTATGGCTACACCTTC.

This CDR3 is CASSPENAQGASGYTF. Here the CDR3 DNA reads TGCGCCAGCAGCCCCGAAAATGCACAGGGGGCTAGTGGCTACACCTTC. This chain connects TRBV5-1 to TRBJ1-2, with TRBD1 matching over 9 bases. The CDR3 is 16 residues long. V shed 4 bases, J shed 7 bases, and the junction held 14 bases outside the gene matches. Germline assignment: CDR1 SGHRS and CDR2 YFSETQ.

CDR3 residues: CASSTQSGSSGNTIYF. The CDR3 DNA reads as TGCGCCAGCAGCACTCAAAGTGGTAGCTCTGGAAACACCATATATTTT. The V and J genes are TRBV5-1 and TRBJ1-3; D is uncertain. Trimming removed 4 bases at V and 0 bases at J, with 14 bases between. This CDR3 region has 16 residues. Germline V gene data show CDR1 as SGHRS and CDR2 as YFSETQ.

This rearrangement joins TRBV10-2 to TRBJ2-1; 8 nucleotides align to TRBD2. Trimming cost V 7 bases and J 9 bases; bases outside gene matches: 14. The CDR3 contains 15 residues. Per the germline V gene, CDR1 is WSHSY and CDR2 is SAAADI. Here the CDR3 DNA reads TGCGCCAGCACGCGAACGAGCGGGAGAGTCGGTGAGCAGTTCTTC. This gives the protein CASTRTSGRVGEQFF.

The CDR3 region has the DNA TGCGCCAGCAGCCAAGTGGGACAGGGGGCTTACAATGAGCAGTTCTTC. Protein sequence: CASSQVGQGAYNEQFF. This chain joins TRBV4-1 and TRBJ2-1, with 12 bases lining up with TRBD1. V was clipped by 1 base and J by 4 bases; unmatched bases: 2. There are 16 residues in the CDR3. Germline V CDR1 and CDR2: MGHRA, YSYEKL.

CDR3 residues: CASSLMGPYEQYF. In nucleotides, the CDR3 is TGCGCCAGCAGCTTGATGGGGCCCTACGAGCAGTACTTC. This chain connects TRBV5-1 to TRBJ2-7; D might be TRBD1 (5 bases). Germline V gene lookup returns CDR1 SGHRS and CDR2 YFSETQ. Deletions cut 1 base from V and 2 bases from J, with 7 bases between. The CDR3 has 13 residues. The whole variable domain, remainder taken from reference TRBV5-1 and TRBJ2-7, is KAGVTQTPRYLIKTRGQQVTLSCSPISGHRSVSWYQQTPGQGLQFLFEYFSETQRNKGNFPGRFSGRQFSNSRSEMNVSTLELGDSALYLCASSLMGPYEQYFGPGTRLTVT.

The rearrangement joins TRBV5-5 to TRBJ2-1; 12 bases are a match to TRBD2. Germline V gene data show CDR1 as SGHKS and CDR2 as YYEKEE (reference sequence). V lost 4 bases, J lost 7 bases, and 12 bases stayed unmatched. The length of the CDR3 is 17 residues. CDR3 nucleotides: TGTGCCAGCAGCGAAATCGCTAGCGGGAGGGCCAAAAATGAGCAGTTCTTC. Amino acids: CASSEIASGRAKNEQFF.

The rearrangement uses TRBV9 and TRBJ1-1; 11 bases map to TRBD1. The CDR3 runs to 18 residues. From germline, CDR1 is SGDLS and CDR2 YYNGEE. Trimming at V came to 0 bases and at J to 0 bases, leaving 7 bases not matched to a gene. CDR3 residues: CASSVAGTGGSMNTEAFF. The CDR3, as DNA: TGTGCCAGCAGCGTAGCCGGGACAGGGGGTTCGATGAACACTGAAGCTTTCTTT.